This T cell receptor beta chain is drawn from a study of blood T cells in healthy people across ages. About this clonotype: Its target is not known.

Points from the study as a whole: Because sorting was not performed, PBMCs prevented conclusive naive versus antigen-experienced comparison.

V gave up 1 base and J gave up 2 bases, with 8 bases separating them. The CDR3 runs 14 residues. The germline gives CDR1 MGHRA, CDR2 YSYEKL. Together with a sample-barcoded 5' primer, a J-beta primer mix was included in a second PCR lasting 7 to 11 cycles. Each single sample gave us at least 3 million CDR3-containing paired-end reads. TCRdb analysed the 5' RACE reads with MiXCR anew, one entry per CDR3 protein. The sample yields about 640,000 distinct CDR3 sequences, 58% seen once. The rearrangement uses TRBV4-1 and TRBJ1-2; D remains ambiguous. Sequenced sample: blood. The clonotype was recovered from a man in his 60s in good health. The CDR3: CASSQGTSNYGYTF. In DNA form, the CDR3 reads TGCGCCAGCAGCCAAGGGACTTCAAACTATGGCTACACCTTC.